This T cell receptor (beta chain) was obtained from a study of T-cell reconstitution after alpha-beta-depleted transplantation in children (dated by TCRdb to about 2016). The study in broad terms: Using TCR repertoire profiling, the study followed T-cell immune reconstitution in a quantitative way in children after TCRalphabeta/CD19-depleted allogeneic hematopoietic cell transplantation.

The library was obtained by PCR. Sequencing relied on an Illumina HiSeq 2500. TCR libraries were prepared with molecular barcoding, using unique molecular identifiers to normalize TCRbeta repertoire quantification. TCRdb itself trimmed the public reads at Q25 with fastp, ran MiXCR and retained productive beta chains. Under each unique CDR3 protein, matching rows form one entry showing the most common genes and DNA. For this sample there are around 680,000 distinct CDR3 sequences; roughly 15% appear just once. The ten biggest clones cover 1.1% of the sample. The germline V gene (reference sequence) gives CDR1 as DFQATT and CDR2 as SNEGSKA. Here V drops 3 bases and J drops 3 bases, and the junction holds 8 bases not matched to any gene. The CDR3 measures 14 amino acids from cysteine to valine. Just the 42-base CDR3 DNA is kept, in frame starting at base 1. This clonotype appeared many times. This clone's antigen is unknown. No qualities accompany the bases; no much larger clone lies one base away.

This TCR was recovered from a human donor who donated a stem cell graft to a child with acute myeloid leukemia. The source material was PBMCs from the stem cell graft donor, sampled from the stem cell graft. The rearranged chain carries TRBV20-1 and TRBJ2-7; 7 central nucleotides agree with TRBD1. The CDR3 reads CSASIPGQSYEQYV. In nucleotides, the sequence is TGCAGTGCTAGTATCCCGGGACAGAGCTACGAGCAGTACGTC.